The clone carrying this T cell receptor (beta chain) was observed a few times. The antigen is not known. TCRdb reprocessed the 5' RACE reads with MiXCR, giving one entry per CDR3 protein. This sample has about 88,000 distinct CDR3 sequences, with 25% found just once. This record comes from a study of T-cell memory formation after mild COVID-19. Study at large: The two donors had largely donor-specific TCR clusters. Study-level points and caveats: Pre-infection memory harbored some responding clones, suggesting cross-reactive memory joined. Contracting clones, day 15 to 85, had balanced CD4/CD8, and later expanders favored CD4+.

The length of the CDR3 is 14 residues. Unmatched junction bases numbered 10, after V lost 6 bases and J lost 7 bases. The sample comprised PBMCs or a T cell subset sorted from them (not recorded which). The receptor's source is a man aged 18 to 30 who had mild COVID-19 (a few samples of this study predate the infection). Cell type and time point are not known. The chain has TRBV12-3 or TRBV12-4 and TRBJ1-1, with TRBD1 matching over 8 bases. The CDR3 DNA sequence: TGTGCCAGCAGGATGGGGCAGGGGGCGGTTGAAGCTTTCTTT. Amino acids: CASRMGQGAVEAFF.